Described below is a single T cell receptor (beta chain) sequence and its context. This clone appeared once. Its antigen remains undetermined. One base away there is no much larger clone; base qualities are not given. The data were taken from a study of shared clonotypes between healthy human individuals (TCRdb year 2020). About the investigation overall: A couple of women and a few men aged 18 to 49 years were included in the cohort. The study deeply sequenced blood TCR repertoires of about 5 healthy adults to estimate repertoire size and the extent of clonotype sharing between individuals. Libraries were prepared and TCR repertoires were sequenced by different laboratories using diverse techniques, in order to increase sequencing depth and limit assay-specific biases. For each donor, three plates each were used for CD4 naive and CD4 memory, two plates were used for CD8 naive, and one plate was used for CD8 memory. Between about 0.9 and 10 billion PBMCs per donor were obtained by leukapheresis.

Healthy HIV-negative adults with no recently reported acute infections or vaccinations were included as donors. Only Caucasian adults living in Nashville, Tennessee, USA were represented among the donors. CD4+ T cells were enriched by magnetic negative selection; naive cells were then positively selected on CD45RA, and the negative fraction formed the memory subset. After blood collection by leukapheresis, PBMCs were isolated using Ficoll-Histopaque density gradient centrifugation and then cryopreserved in the vapor phase of liquid nitrogen. Analytical flow cytometry was used to check the purity and quantity of every magnetically sorted T cell population. Genomic DNA was isolated from each sorted fraction and quantified by UV absorbance on a Nanodrop 2000c. TCR CDR3 regions were amplified from genomic DNA by multiplex PCR using the deep immunoSEQ assay. Extracted genomic DNA from each cell subset was spread evenly across all wells of several immunoSEQ 96-well plates, with each plate serving as a replicate. Each replicate PCR for sorted subsets received about 180 ng genomic DNA, equal to roughly 30,000 T cell genomes. Purified libraries were measured with a Qubit 3.0 fluorometer, size-checked on a Bioanalyzer 2100, and measured again with the KAPA Library Quantification kit. Every immunoSEQ 96-well plate was sequenced on a dedicated single-read 150-cycle Illumina NextSeq 550 flow cell. As for the authors' bioinformatics: Because the immunoSEQ output held only junctional sequences and lacked quality scores, the filtering could not match the filtering applied to full-length reads. Sequences were annotated with PyIR, a Python wrapper for IgBLAST v1.9, using IMGT germline references to assign V/J genes and CDR3. Any read was removed if the V/J assignment was weak (E-value above 1e-6), the CDR3 was missing, or the read contained stop codons, out-of-frame junctions, or ambiguous translated residues. A V3J clonotype was defined by an identical inferred V gene, J gene, and CDR3 amino acid sequence. To compute the percentage overlap between repertoires, the number of shared unique clonotypes was divided by the size of the smaller repertoire. RTK rarefaction, the Chao1 estimator, and Recon v2.1 estimates of unobserved clonotypes were used to assess repertoire richness. OLGA was used to compute generation probabilities for all TCRbeta clonotypes that the gDNA method yielded from a few donors. The immuneACCESS repertoire file appears here via TCRdb, limited to in-frame rearrangements. These files lack a portion of the clones; in checked studies, under half of the deficit traces to unresolved V genes, and the cause of the others is not known. The V and J calls and clone size were taken over from that table, and D and trimming were inferred from the DNA. This sample gives over a million clones in total; approximately 98.5% of them show up just once. The ten top clones hold about 0.35% of the sample.

What the work shows at the level of the full study, not this receptor alone: Pairwise subsampling led to the expectation that sequencing depth would affect the degree of clonotype sharing among donors. Because the study included only a small number of donors, the genetic and exposure-history diversity represented was limited. When a few donors were compared, the shared fraction of clonotypes was approximately 5% for naive CD4, around 3.6% for naive CD8, roughly 2.3% for memory CD4, and 0.35% to 0.4% for memory CD8. Naive subsets generally had larger estimated clonotype richness than memory subsets. Incomplete sequencing was indicated by rarefaction of sorted-subset datasets, despite the large sequencing depth. Sampling was restricted to blood, and TCR repertoires in tissues likely differ from the TCR repertoires found in blood. Compared with non-shared clonotypes, clonotypes shared by all four sorted-subset donors had higher generation probabilities.

Via the germline V gene, CDR1 is MNHNS and CDR2 SASEGT. The CDR3 spans 15 residues, from the cysteine through the phenylalanine. Left in the record is the CDR3 DNA by itself, 45 bases read in frame from the first base. Relative to germline, V is 0 bases shorter and J is 5 bases shorter, with 12 bases between their ends. The TCR sequence derives from a young man in good health. The chain joins TRBV6-1 to TRBJ2-3, with a weak D call of TRBD2 (5 bases match). The sequencing input was naive CD4+ T cells sorted from blood. What this sample's cell subset or site label stands for: CD45RA+ positively selected. The CDR3 region has the sequence CASSEARIARDTQYF. The sequenced DNA is TGTGCCAGCAGTGAAGCGAGGATAGCGAGAGATACGCAGTATTTT.